This T cell receptor (beta chain) was captured by sequencing in a study of shared clonotypes between healthy human individuals. In the study overall: There were three CD4 naive, three CD4 memory, two CD8 naive and one CD8 memory plates per donor.

Naivety among CD8 cells was defined by CD45RO negativity and positive CCR7 selection, thereby excluding terminally differentiated effector memory CD45RA+ cells. Profiled with immunoSEQ multiplex PCR; TCRdb holds only in-frame clones, not every one. The sample includes about 2 million clones, about 95% of them seen just once. Study outcomes and limitations: Only blood was sampled; tissue repertoires likely differ. A handful of donors showed sharing of approximately 5% of naive CD4 clonotypes.

About this clone itself: The antigen is undetermined.

The sequence was obtained from a man between 18 and 35 years old in good health. The specimen sequenced was naive CD8+ T cells sorted from blood.

CDR3 sequence (DNA): TGTGCCAGCAGTTATAAAGGGTTTTACAATCAGCCCCAGCATTTT. Translation gives CASSYKGFYNQPQHF. The J gene is TRBJ1-5, the V gene TRBV27, with unresolved D. This CDR3 is built from 15 residues. The germline CDR1 and CDR2 sequences are MNHEY and SMNVEV (reference sequence). V was cut by 4 bases and J by 3 bases, with 13 bases left in between.